The 30 T cell receptor beta chains presented below share a single source sample, sequenced in a study of blood T cell repertoires in COVID-19. The table came from immunoSEQ multiplex PCR; TCRdb's copy has only in-frame clones and leaves some out. The table has about 100,000 clones, approximately 89% seen once. The sequenced sample consisted of peripheral blood. The receptors come from a man in his fifties or sixties with acute or convalescent COVID-19.

The chain joins TRBV24-1 to TRBJ2-1, with D possibly TRBD2 on 6 matching bases. The CDR3 extends over 18 amino acids. In germline, CDR1 is KGHDR, CDR2 SFDVKD. With 4 bases removed from V and 1 base from J, the gap between germline ends came to 19 bases. The CDR3 spells CATSEAPGGGRSYNEQFF. The DNA of the CDR3 is TGTGCCACCAGTGAGGCACCTGGGGGAGGTAGGTCCTACAATGAGCAGTTCTTC.

The J gene is TRBJ1-6, the V gene TRBV2, with TRBD1 matching over 7 bases. CDR3 length: 13 residues. Germline V CDR1 and CDR2: SNHLY, FYNNEI. The V gene end was trimmed by 9 bases and the J gene end by 10 bases; junction bases not matched to a gene: 9. CDR3 amino acids: CASVRETGSPLHF. The CDR3 DNA follows: TGTGCCAGTGTCCGGGAGACAGGGTCACCCCTCCACTTT.

The chain couples TRBV21-1 to TRBJ2-7; the table's D call, TRBD1, has no DNA check behind it. TRBV21-1 is noted as a pseudogene. This CDR3 is built from 16 residues. In DNA form, the CDR3 reads TGTGCCAGCAGTAAAGGTGGCATCTCCCACCTCTACGAGCAGTACGTC. It translates to CASSKGGISHLYEQYV.

This sequence joins TRBV2 and TRBJ1-4; TRBD1 might be the D (5 bases). Trimming took off 7 bases at V and 7 bases at J, with 16 bases between the two ends. Germline CDR1 is SNHLY and CDR2 is FYNNEI. CDR3 length: 14 residues. This CDR3 reads CASIRTLGGEKLFF. Here the CDR3 DNA reads TGTGCCAGCATCAGAACCCTCGGGGGTGAAAAACTGTTTTTT.

This rearrangement joins TRBV5-1 to TRBJ1-4, with a weak D call TRBD1 (5 bases). Trimming pared 5 bases from V and 8 bases from J, leaving 16 bases between. Looked up from germline, CDR1 is SGHRS and CDR2 is YFSETQ. CDR3 length equals 14 residues. CDR3 DNA: TGCGCCAGCAGACCCGGTCTGGAGGGGGAAAAACTGTTTTTT. Amino acid sequence: CASRPGLEGEKLFF.

V is TRBV28 and J is TRBJ2-4; 10 nucleotides match TRBD1. CDR1 is MDHEN, CDR2 SYDVKM, per germline. The CDR3 runs to 17 residues. The junction had 5 bases not matched to a gene; V was cut back by 2 bases and J by 1 base. CDR3 nucleotides: TGTGCCAGCAGTTTACGGGGACAGGGGACGGCCAAAAACATTCAGTACTTC. It yields the protein CASSLRGQGTAKNIQYF.

The gene calls are TRBV24-1 and TRBJ2-1, with 11 bases lining up with TRBD2. The V gene's germline CDR1 is KGHDR and CDR2 SFDVKD. This CDR3 spans 13 amino acids. Germline trimming cut 11 bases from V and 10 bases from J; bases unmatched to any gene: 9. Here the CDR3 DNA reads TGTGCCATTGGACTAGCGGGTGGGCGGGAGCAGTTCTTC. Protein product: CAIGLAGGREQFF.

The J gene is TRBJ1-2, the V gene TRBV12-3 or TRBV12-4; no clear D gene. V dropped 3 bases and J dropped 5 bases, with 10 bases sitting between them. The CDR3 is 13 residues long. The CDR3: CASSFGEAYGYTF. DNA for the CDR3: TGTGCCAGCAGTTTCGGGGAGGCATATGGCTACACCTTC.

The chain employs TRBV14 and TRBJ1-6; TRBD1 agrees at 7 bases. This CDR3 spans 15 amino acids. Germline V gives CDR1 SGHDN, CDR2 FVKESK. V lost 1 base, J lost 6 bases, and 3 bases stayed unmatched. CDR3: CASSQAQGGNSPLHF. CDR3 coding DNA: TGTGCCAGCAGCCAAGCTCAGGGGGGTAATTCACCCCTCCACTTT. The full variable domain, its missing parts supplied by reference TRBV14 and TRBJ1-6, is EAGVTQFPSHSVIEKGQTVTLRCDPISGHDNLYWYRRVMGKEIKFLLHFVKESKQDESGMPNNRFLAERTGGTYSTLKVQPAELEDSGVYFCASSQAQGGNSPLHFGNGTRLTVT.

The chain joins TRBV1 to TRBJ1-6; the table's D call, TRBD1, was not checked against the DNA. TRBV1 is tagged as a pseudogene. The CDR3 spans 15 residues. The CDR3 DNA reads as TGCACCAGCAGCCAAGAGGGACAGGGGGATTCACCCCTCCACTTT. Encoded protein: CTSSQEGQGDSPLHF.

The chain employs TRBV14 and TRBJ2-6; 8 bases match TRBD2. Germline CDR1 and CDR2: SGHDN and FVKESK. The CDR3 extends over 18 amino acids. V was clipped by 3 bases and J by 0 bases; unmatched bases: 7. This CDR3 reads CASSHMPGGASGANVLTF. In DNA, the CDR3 is TGTGCCAGCAGCCACATGCCCGGGGGGGCCTCTGGGGCCAACGTCCTGACTTTC.

Here the CDR3 reads CATSDTHREQFF. CDR3 bases: TGTGCCACCAGTGACACCCACAGGGAGCAGTTCTTC. The gene calls are TRBV24-1 and TRBJ2-1; D possibly corresponds to TRBD1 (5 bases). V shed 4 bases and J shed 10 bases, with 10 bases lying between them. The germline gives CDR1 KGHDR, CDR2 SFDVKD. The CDR3 loop spans 12 amino acids.

The chain has TRBV5-8 and TRBJ2-2; 9 bases align to TRBD1. The germline gives CDR1 SGHTS, CDR2 YDEGEE. This CDR3 region has 14 residues. V shed 4 bases, J shed 6 bases, and the junction held 4 bases outside the gene matches. The DNA for the CDR3 is TGTGCCAGCAGCGCCAGACAGGGGGCCGGGGAGCTGTTTTTT. It specifies CASSARQGAGELFF.

This sequence joins TRBV28 and TRBJ2-7, with 7 nucleotides matching TRBD1. The CDR3 spans 13 residues. Germline CDR1 is MDHEN and CDR2 is SYDVKM. With 11 bases clipped from V and 1 base from J, the junction kept 8 bases outside the gene matches. CDR3 in amino acids: CAAPGTASYEQYF. The CDR3 bases are TGTGCCGCGCCGGGGACAGCTTCCTACGAGCAGTACTTC.

This chain joins TRBV10-1 and TRBJ1-4, with 10 nucleotides matching TRBD1. This CDR3 is built from 16 residues. V was clipped by 6 bases and J by 3 bases; unmatched bases: 7. Germline CDR1 and CDR2: WNHNN and SYGVQD (reference sequence). The CDR3 nucleotides are TGCGCCAGCAGGGCCGCAGGGACAGGGGCTAATGAAAAACTGTTTTTT. Protein: CASRAAGTGANEKLFF.

The V and J genes are TRBV28 and TRBJ1-4, with D possibly matching TRBD1 (6 bases). Germline-derived CDR1 and CDR2 are MDHEN and SYDVKM. CDR3 length equals 16 residues. Trimming took 3 bases from V and 0 from J, leaving 11 bases between them. The CDR3 sequence: CASSFRGAATNEKLFF. The CDR3 nucleotides are TGTGCCAGCAGTTTTCGGGGGGCTGCAACTAATGAAAAACTGTTTTTT.

The chain uses TRBV24-1 and TRBJ1-2; maybe TRBD1 (6 bases). Trimming stripped 4 bases from V and 0 bases from J, with 14 bases between. The CDR3 consists of 16 residues. In germline, CDR1 is KGHDR, CDR2 SFDVKD. CDR3 loop: CATSETGTFANYGYTF. CDR3 sequence (DNA): TGTGCCACCAGTGAAACCGGGACATTCGCTAACTATGGCTACACCTTC.

The CDR3 DNA is TGTGCCAGCAGCTTAGAGGGTACAACAGATACGCAGTATTTT. As protein: CASSLEGTTDTQYF. This chain joins TRBV7-3 and TRBJ2-3, with a possible D match to TRBD2 (5 bases). V was trimmed by 2 bases and J by 3 bases, leaving 9 bases between them. The CDR3 is made up of 14 amino acids. Germline lookup yields CDR1 SGHTA and CDR2 FQGTGA.

This clone was observed a single time. This chain uses TRBV5-1 with TRBJ1-1; no definite D call. Germline loops: CDR1 SGHRS, CDR2 YFSETQ. The CDR3 has 14 amino acids. Trimming left V 4 bases short and J 4 bases short, with 14 bases between. In nucleotides, the CDR3 is TGCGCCAGCAGCCCACGGTATTTGAGCACTGAAGCTTTCTTT. Protein sequence: CASSPRYLSTEAFF.

CDR3 DNA sequence: TGTGCCAGCAGTGAACTCGGGGGGCGGAACACCGGGGAGCTGTTTTTT. It encodes CASSELGGRNTGELFF. The chain is built from TRBV6-1 and TRBJ2-2; maybe TRBD2 (7 bases). Germline V gene lookup returns CDR1 MNHNS and CDR2 SASEGT. Trimming took off 2 bases at V and 1 base at J, with 11 bases between the two ends. CDR3 size: 16 residues.

The genes are TRBV29-1 and TRBJ2-3; D unresolved. The CDR3 extends over 11 amino acids. CDR1 and CDR2 (germline): SQVTM, ANQGSEA. The V gene lost 5 bases and the J gene lost 3 bases, with 6 bases spanning the gap. CDR3 bases: TGCAGCGTTAATCCTACAGATACGCAGTATTTT. Protein product: CSVNPTDTQYF.

The chain combines TRBV7-8 with TRBJ1-1, with D tentatively TRBD1 (6 bases). The CDR3 sequence is 15 residues long. Between the trimmed V and J ends, which lost 1 base and 6 bases, there was a span of 15 bases. Looked up from germline, CDR1 is SGHVS and CDR2 is FQNEAQ. The CDR3 coding sequence is TGTGCCAGCAGCTTAGACAGGGTGGTTTCAGCTGAAGCTTTCTTT. Its protein is CASSLDRVVSAEAFF. Supplemented by reference TRBV7-8 and TRBJ1-1, the full variable domain reads GAGVSQSPRYKVAKRGQDVALRCDPISGHVSLFWYQQALGQGPEFLTYFQNEAQLDKSGLPSDRFFAERPEGSVSTLKIQRTQQEDSAVYLCASSLDRVVSAEAFFGQGTRLTVV.

CDR3 loop: CATSDLRSGEGYTF. DNA of the CDR3: TGTGCCACCAGTGATTTGCGATCGGGGGAGGGCTACACCTTC. The V and J genes are TRBV24-1 and TRBJ1-2, with a tentative D call TRBD1 (5 bases). From germline, CDR1 is KGHDR and CDR2 SFDVKD. This CDR3 region has 14 residues. Trimming stripped 0 bases from V and 8 bases from J, with 12 bases between.

The chain uses TRBV12-3 or TRBV12-4 and TRBJ1-2; TRBD1 aligns across 8 bases. The V segment lost 5 bases and the J segment 5 bases; nucleotides outside the gene matches: 4. This CDR3 contains 13 residues. The CDR3 DNA follows: TGTGCCAGCAGTCAGGACAGGGTATATGGCTACACCTTC. Amino acids: CASSQDRVYGYTF.

The rearrangement uses TRBV3-1 (or the pseudogene TRBV3-2) and TRBJ1-5, with D uncertain. V lost 0 bases to trimming and J lost 4 bases, with 7 bases between them. Germline loops: CDR1 LGHDT, CDR2 YNNKEL (reference sequence). The CDR3 contains 14 residues. The CDR3 region has the DNA TGTGCCAGCAGCCAAGACTACAGAAATCAGCCCCAGCATTTT. Its protein is CASSQDYRNQPQHF.

This rearrangement joins TRBV5-1 to TRBJ1-1, with D perhaps TRBD1 (6 bases). The CDR3 loop spans 16 amino acids. V lost 3 bases and J 4 bases, leaving 19 bases between the germline ends. From germline, CDR1 is SGHRS and CDR2 YFSETQ. The CDR3 protein is CASSSGGGWGTTEAFF. DNA of the CDR3: TGCGCCAGCAGCTCGGGGGGCGGCTGGGGGACCACTGAAGCTTTCTTT. Looking up the rest from reference TRBV5-1 and TRBJ1-1 gives the full variable domain: KAGVTQTPRYLIKTRGQQVTLSCSPISGHRSVSWYQQTPGQGLQFLFEYFSETQRNKGNFPGRFSGRQFSNSRSEMNVSTLELGDSALYLCASSSGGGWGTTEAFFGQGTRLTVV.

The chain employs TRBV30 and TRBJ2-2; TRBD2 matches 15 bases. The CDR3 is 17 residues long. V shed 2 bases, J shed 7 bases, and the junction held 8 bases outside the gene matches. CDR1 GTSNPN and CDR2 SVGIG come from the germline V gene (reference sequence). CDR3 sequence reads: CAWSFFGTSGRNGELFF. The CDR3 DNA reads TGTGCCTGGAGTTTTTTCGGGACTAGCGGGAGGAACGGGGAGCTGTTTTTT.

V usage is TRBV5-1 and J usage is TRBJ1-2; 8 nucleotides line up with TRBD1. This CDR3 has 17 amino acids. V lost 3 bases to trimming and J lost 0 bases; unmatched junction nucleotides: 10. Germline V CDR1 and CDR2: SGHRS, YFSETQ. DNA of the CDR3: TGCGCCAGCAGCTCGGGACAGGACCTTGAAGCTAACTATGGCTACACCTTC. This encodes CASSSGQDLEANYGYTF.

The rearrangement links TRBV10-1 to TRBJ2-2, with 8 bases identical to TRBD1. Trimming at V came to 6 bases and at J to 5 bases, leaving 2 bases not matched to a gene. The CDR3 runs 13 residues. Germline V lookup: CDR1 WNHNN, CDR2 SYGVQD (reference sequence). CDR3 sequence reads: CASSRQGTGELFF. CDR3 sequence (DNA): TGCGCCAGCAGCAGACAGGGGACCGGGGAGCTGTTTTTT.

This clone came up a few times. The gene calls are TRBV25-1 and TRBJ1-1; 7 positions match TRBD1. With 7 bases clipped from V and 3 bases from J, the junction kept 8 bases outside the gene matches. There are 14 residues in the CDR3. CDR1 and CDR2 from the germline V gene are MGHDK and SYGVNS. As DNA, the CDR3 is TGTGCCAGCATCGGAGGACAGGTTTACACTGAAGCTTTCTTT. This codes for CASIGGQVYTEAFF.